These 28 T cell receptor beta chains were all obtained from the same sample, sequenced in a study of T cell repertoires in cytomegalovirus infection. TCRdb redid the calling of the reads with MiXCR, one entry per CDR3 protein. The sample gives around 330,000 distinct CDR3 sequences, roughly a sixth of which show up once; around 12% is in the top ten. The sequenced sample consisted of PBMCs. The receptor set was obtained from a human donor in good health (CMV status not recorded). Some clones in this sample may be carry-over from other donors' samples.

This rearrangement joins TRBV7-9 to TRBJ1-2; weak D call: TRBD1 (5 bases). The V and J ends lost 2 bases and 8 bases respectively, with 21 bases between them. Germline CDR1 SEHNR, CDR2 FQNEAQ (reference sequence). This CDR3 has 16 amino acids. The CDR3 reads CASSLQARDGKGGYTF. In DNA form, the CDR3 reads TGTGCCAGCAGCTTACAGGCCCGGGACGGCAAAGGGGGCTACACCTTC.

This sequence joins TRBV5-1 and TRBJ1-2; a weak D match, TRBD1 (5 bases). The CDR3 is made up of 15 amino acids. The ends were cut back, 4 bases at V and 5 bases at J, with 18 bases in the middle. From germline, CDR1 is SGHRS and CDR2 YFSETQ. As DNA, the CDR3 is TGCGCCAGCAGCCCGTACGGGGGGATGGGGTATGGCTACACCTTC. Amino acid sequence: CASSPYGGMGYGYTF. The variable domain in full, completed from reference TRBV5-1 and TRBJ1-2, reads KAGVTQTPRYLIKTRGQQVTLSCSPISGHRSVSWYQQTPGQGLQFLFEYFSETQRNKGNFPGRFSGRQFSNSRSEMNVSTLELGDSALYLCASSPYGGMGYGYTFGSGTRLTVV.

This clonotype showed up many times. V is TRBV7-2 and J is TRBJ1-4; D not resolved. Trimming took 1 base from V and 8 from J, leaving 17 bases between them. The germline CDR1 and CDR2 sequences are SGHTA and FQGNSA. This CDR3 spans 16 amino acids. For the CDR3, the DNA is TGTGCCAGCAGCTTAGGGGATGTGGGGTTAGGGGAAAAACTGTTTTTT. It yields the protein CASSLGDVGLGEKLFF.

This clonotype was seen only a few times. The chain couples TRBV20-1 to TRBJ2-5; a weak D match, TRBD2 (5 bases). CDR1 DFQATT and CDR2 SNEGSKA come from the germline V gene (reference sequence). This CDR3 region has 12 residues. The V and J ends lost 3 bases and 5 bases respectively, with 10 bases between them. CDR3 sequence: CSASRGFETQYF. DNA of the CDR3: TGCAGTGCTAGCAGAGGGTTTGAGACCCAGTACTTC.

The chain employs TRBV29-1 and TRBJ2-5; 7 bases map to TRBD1. The V and J ends lost 4 bases and 2 bases, in that order; junction bases with no gene match: 4. CDR1 is SQVTM, CDR2 ANQGSEA, per germline. The length of the CDR3 is 13 residues. In DNA, the CDR3 is TGCAGCGTTGGGTTGGGACAGCAAGAGACCCAGTACTTC. This gives the protein CSVGLGQQETQYF.

In this sample, this clonotype turned up many times. The J gene is TRBJ1-6, the V gene TRBV7-2, with D tentatively TRBD1 (6 bases). The V end lost 4 bases, the J end lost 7 bases, and 8 bases lay between the germline ends. This CDR3 spans 13 amino acids. Germline loops: CDR1 SGHTA, CDR2 FQGNSA. The CDR3 loop is CASSSDRNSPLHF. CDR3 DNA: TGTGCCAGCAGCTCGGACAGAAATTCACCCCTCCACTTT.

In regard to this clonotype: Since a much larger clone is just one base distant, this may be a read error. This rearrangement joins TRBV10-3 to TRBJ2-2; tentatively, D is TRBD1 or TRBD2 (5 bases each). The V and J ends lost 0 bases and 5 bases respectively, with 13 bases between them. The germline V gene has CDR1 ENHRY and CDR2 SYGVKD. CDR3 length equals 16 residues. CDR3 sequence: CAISESSGTETGELFF. The CDR3 DNA sequence: TGTGCCATCAGTGAGTCGTCAGGGACGGAAACCGGGGAGCTGTTTTTT.

This clonotype came up many times. This chain links TRBV12-3 or TRBV12-4 with TRBJ2-2; the D is unclear. This CDR3 is built from 15 residues. V was trimmed by 3 bases and J by 5 bases, leaving 13 bases between them. CDR3 in amino acids: CASSFRASRTGELFF. CDR3 coding DNA: TGTGCCAGCAGTTTTCGGGCCAGTAGGACCGGGGAGCTGTTTTTT.

A few counts support this clonotype. The chain joins TRBV28 to TRBJ1-2; D is possibly TRBD1 (6 bases). The CDR3 has 12 amino acids. Trimming cost V 6 bases and J 7 bases, with 12 bases left between them. Germline V gene sequence: CDR1 MDHEN, CDR2 SYDVKM. The CDR3 is CASSIQGLGYTF. The CDR3 coding sequence is TGTGCCAGCAGCATACAGGGTCTTGGCTACACCTTC.

This clonotype was seen only a few times. J is TRBJ1-2 and V is TRBV5-1; D not certain. V lost 0 bases and J lost 6, with 15 bases in between. Per the germline V gene, CDR1 is SGHRS and CDR2 is YFSETQ. The CDR3 is made up of 15 amino acids. CDR3 amino acids: CASSLDSRVVNGYTF. Written as DNA, the CDR3 is TGCGCCAGCAGCTTGGACAGCCGGGTCGTAAATGGCTACACCTTC.

V usage is TRBV5-4 and J usage is TRBJ1-1, with 9 bases aligning to TRBD1. The CDR3 loop spans 17 amino acids. Unmatched junction bases numbered 6, after V lost 0 bases and J lost 0 bases. Germline CDR1 is SGHNT and CDR2 is YYREEE (reference sequence). The CDR3: CASSLVGTGRLNTEAFF. The CDR3, as DNA: TGTGCCAGCAGCTTGGTCGGGACAGGGAGGCTGAACACTGAAGCTTTCTTT.

This clonotype was observed once. The CDR3 spells CAISDWGREDNEQFF. The CDR3 DNA is TGTGCCATCAGTGACTGGGGCAGGGAAGACAATGAGCAGTTCTTC. This chain connects TRBV10-3 to TRBJ2-1; the D gene is possibly TRBD1 (5 bases). Germline V gives CDR1 ENHRY, CDR2 SYGVKD. This CDR3 comprises 15 residues. Trimming took 3 bases from V and 5 from J, leaving 14 bases between them.

The chain couples TRBV3-1 to TRBJ2-1; no firm D call. The CDR3 totals 14 residues. Germline CDR1 LGHDT, CDR2 YNNKEL (reference sequence). Trimming left V 1 base short and J 2 bases short, with 6 bases between. CDR3 bases: TGTGCCAGCAGCCAAGCTCATGCCTACAATGAGCAGTTCTTC. Its translation is CASSQAHAYNEQFF.

The chain joins TRBV2 to TRBJ1-1; 7 nucleotides agree with TRBD1. CDR3 length equals 15 residues. Unmatched junction bases numbered 20, after V lost 6 bases and J lost 13 bases. CDR1 and CDR2 from the germline V gene are SNHLY and FYNNEI. CDR3 sequence reads: CASSEGLGTAKGDFF. The CDR3 region has the DNA TGTGCCAGCAGCGAGGGCCTCGGGACAGCCAAAGGAGATTTCTTT. Full variable domain (remainder filled in from reference TRBV2 and TRBJ1-1): EPEVTQTPSHQVTQMGQEVILRCVPISNHLYFYWYRQILGQKVEFLVSFYNNEISEKSEIFDDQFSVERPDGSNFTLKIRSTKLEDSAMYFCASSEGLGTAKGDFFGQGTRLTVV.

The rearrangement uses TRBV11-2 and TRBJ1-1, with D hard to call. The length of the CDR3 is 13 residues. Germline V gene lookup returns CDR1 SGHAT and CDR2 FQNNGV. V was pared by 6 bases and J by 4 bases, with 12 bases between. The CDR3 coding sequence is TGTGCCAGCAGGGGGTTCTTTAGCACTGAAGCTTTCTTT. Encoded protein: CASRGFFSTEAFF.

This rearrangement joins TRBV12-3 or TRBV12-4 to TRBJ1-5, with D possibly being TRBD1 (5 bases). The CDR3 is 14 amino acids. V was clipped by 6 bases and J by 3 bases, with 12 bases between them. Here the CDR3 DNA reads TGTGCCAGCAGGGGCAGGGCCTACAATCAGCCCCAGCATTTT. The encoded protein is CASRGRAYNQPQHF.

This clonotype was observed many times. V and J are TRBV7-2 and TRBJ1-1; D is undetermined. The CDR3 contains 15 residues. V lost 1 base and J 1 base, leaving 10 bases between the germline ends. The germline gives CDR1 SGHTA, CDR2 FQGNSA. The DNA of the CDR3 is TGTGCCAGCAGCTTAGGCTGGGCTCGGAACACTGAAGCTTTCTTT. Protein sequence: CASSLGWARNTEAFF.

V is TRBV20-1 and J is TRBJ1-1; 8 bases are shared with TRBD1. The CDR3 is made up of 16 amino acids. Germline CDR1 reads DFQATT; CDR2 reads SNEGSKA (reference sequence). Trimming removed 1 base from V and 6 bases from J; junction bases left unmatched: 13. The CDR3 spells CSARVGVGQGFPEAFF. The DNA for the CDR3 is TGCAGTGCTAGAGTCGGCGTCGGACAGGGTTTCCCTGAAGCTTTCTTT.

As to this clonotype: Possible read error: a much larger clone is one base away. J is TRBJ2-2 and V is TRBV7-3, with 7 bases identical to TRBD2. This CDR3 has 16 residues. Germline V gene data show CDR1 as SGHTA and CDR2 as FQGTGA. CDR3 nucleotide sequence: TGTGCCAGCAGCTCCATGAGCGGGGCGAACGCCGGGGAGCTGTTTTTT. Protein: CASSSMSGANAGELFF.

This clonotype was seen a few times. The chain's CDR3 is CASSMHRDTGELFF. CDR3 bases: TGTGCCAGTAGTATGCACAGGGACACCGGGGAGCTGTTTTTT. This chain connects TRBV19 to TRBJ2-2; D possibly corresponds to TRBD1 (6 bases). V lost 3 bases to trimming and J lost 3 bases, with 8 bases between them. Germline V gene data show CDR1 as LNHDA and CDR2 as SQIVND (reference sequence). CDR3 length: 14 residues. The full variable domain, completed using reference TRBV19 and TRBJ2-2, is DGGITQSPKYLFRKEGQNVTLSCEQNLNHDAMYWYRQDPGQGLRLIYYSQIVNDFQKGDIAEGYSVSREKKESFPLTVTSAQKNPTAFYLCASSMHRDTGELFFGEGSRLTVL.

This chain links TRBV3-1 with TRBJ2-2; no clear D. This CDR3 region has 16 residues. Germline loops: CDR1 LGHDT, CDR2 YNNKEL (reference sequence). Trimming stripped 0 bases from V and 1 base from J, with 9 bases between. CDR3 bases: TGTGCCAGCAGCCAAGATAGTCCGGGGAACACCGGGGAGCTGTTTTTT. Protein: CASSQDSPGNTGELFF.

In this sample, this clonotype turned up a few times. The chain couples TRBV20-1 to TRBJ2-3; D possibly corresponds to TRBD2 (5 bases). With 3 bases removed from V and 0 bases from J, the gap between germline ends came to 13 bases. The length of the CDR3 is 15 residues. Looked up from germline, CDR1 is DFQATT and CDR2 is SNEGSKA (reference sequence). The CDR3 DNA sequence: TGCAGTGCTAGGAATCCGCGGGCTAGCACAGATACGCAGTATTTT. This sequence encodes CSARNPRASTDTQYF.

The genes are TRBV20-1 and TRBJ2-7; D may be TRBD2 (6 bases). The CDR3 covers 14 residues. The germline V and J ends were trimmed by 0 bases and 3 bases, with 12 bases remaining between them. Per the germline V gene, CDR1 is DFQATT and CDR2 is SNEGSKA (reference sequence). The CDR3 nucleotides are TGCAGTGCTAGAGATCTGGCGGGGTACTACGAGCAGTACTTC. Amino acids: CSARDLAGYYEQYF.

This clonotype was detected a few times. The chain recombines TRBV6-2 or TRBV6-3 with TRBJ1-2; TRBD1 is a possible D gene (6 bases). The germline CDR1 and CDR2 sequences are MNHEY and SVGEGT. V was clipped by 4 bases and J by 6 bases, with 12 bases between them. This CDR3 contains 13 residues. In nucleotides, the CDR3 is TGTGCCAGCAGTTTCTATCCAGGGGATGGCTACACCTTC. Its protein product is CASSFYPGDGYTF.

This clonotype was detected ten times or more. The chain carries TRBV7-2 and TRBJ2-2; 11 bases align to TRBD2. J was trimmed by 1 base and V by 6 bases; bases with no gene match: 1. There are 15 residues in the CDR3. Per the germline V gene, CDR1 is SGHTA and CDR2 is FQGNSA. CDR3: CASSGLAGNTGELFF. The CDR3 nucleotides are TGTGCCAGCAGTGGACTAGCGGGGAACACCGGGGAGCTGTTTTTT.

This clonotype was seen a few times. This chain connects TRBV9 to TRBJ2-3, with TRBD2 matching over 10 bases. The germline V gene encodes CDR1 SGDLS and CDR2 YYNGEE. Losses at the gene ends were 0 bases for V and 4 bases for J; bases not matched to a gene: 5. This CDR3 spans 16 amino acids. The DNA for the CDR3 is TGTGCCAGCAGCGTAGCAGCGGGGGGGCTTGCAGATACGCAGTATTTT. Protein: CASSVAAGGLADTQYF. The complete variable domain, with remaining parts taken from reference TRBV9 and TRBJ2-3, reads DSGVTQTPKHLITATGQRVTLRCSPRSGDLSVYWYQQSLDQGLQFLIQYYNGEERAKGNILERFSAQQFPDLHSELNLSSLELGDSALYFCASSVAAGGLADTQYFGPGTRLTVL.

The J gene is TRBJ1-1, the V gene TRBV19; D is perhaps TRBD1 (6 bases). Germline values: CDR1 LNHDA, CDR2 SQIVND (reference sequence). The CDR3 is 12 residues long. V lost 5 bases, J lost 7 bases, and 11 bases lay in between. The CDR3, as DNA: TGTGCCAGTAGTCGTCGGACAGATGAAGCTTTCTTT. Translation: CASSRRTDEAFF.

The V call is TRBV6-6, the J call TRBJ1-2; D ambiguous. V was cut by 4 bases and J by 6 bases, with 18 bases left in between. Germline lookup yields CDR1 MNHNY and CDR2 SVGAGI (reference sequence). The length of the CDR3 is 15 residues. CDR3 coding DNA: TGTGCCAGCAGTTCCTCGGACCGGAAAGCGCATGGCTACACCTTC. As protein: CASSSSDRKAHGYTF.